The clone carrying this T cell receptor (beta chain) was found many times. The antigen is undetermined. V gave up 5 bases and J gave up 4 bases, with 1 base separating them. The germline CDR1 and CDR2 sequences are KGHSH and LQKENI. CDR3 size: 10 residues. The data are from a study of molecular identifiers for immune sequencing clone quantification. Study outcomes and limitations: Underestimation of highly expanded clone sizes could arise where identical TCR molecules share a barcode. Among 850,000 to 1,000,000 naive cells, spiked Jurkat TCR RNA from a single cell was reportedly detectable.

Previously published methods and listed TCR primers were used for the bulk TCR libraries. TCRdb re-called the PCR reads through MiXCR, storing one row per CDR3 protein. The sample lists some 580,000 distinct CDR3 sequences, around 25% occurring once. Sorting was used to obtain naive CD8 T cells (CD8+CD4-CCR7+CD45RA+). This sequence joins TRBV18 and TRBJ2-3, with D unclear. The sample consisted of naive CD8+ T cells from blood, with Jurkat cell RNA spiked in. As for subset: FACS-sorted CD8+CD4-CCR7+CD45RA+ naive T cells. The receptor comes from a human donor in good health. Some libraries in this study had Jurkat cell RNA spiked in. The CDR3 protein is CASSADTQYF. CDR3 nucleotides: TGTGCCAGCTCAGCAGATACGCAGTATTTT.